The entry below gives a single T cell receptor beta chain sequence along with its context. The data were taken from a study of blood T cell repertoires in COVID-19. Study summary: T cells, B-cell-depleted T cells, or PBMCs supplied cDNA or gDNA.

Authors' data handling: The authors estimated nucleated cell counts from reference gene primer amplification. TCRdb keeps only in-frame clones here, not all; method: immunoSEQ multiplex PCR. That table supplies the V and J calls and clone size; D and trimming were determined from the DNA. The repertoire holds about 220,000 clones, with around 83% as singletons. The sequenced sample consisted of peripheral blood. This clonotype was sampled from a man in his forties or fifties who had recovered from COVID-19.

The CDR3, as DNA: TGTGCCAGCTCACTGCTAGCGGGGGGCCTACAAGAGACCCAGTACTTC. Translating it yields CASSLLAGGLQETQYF. V gene TRBV18 combines with J gene TRBJ2-5; 11 bases line up with TRBD2. The junction had 6 bases not matched to a gene; V was cut back by 4 bases and J by 2 bases. This CDR3 spans 16 amino acids. Per the germline V gene, CDR1 is KGHSH and CDR2 is LQKENI.